Sequencing of this TCR beta chain was carried out in a study of T-cell reconstitution after alpha-beta-depleted transplantation in children. This CDR3 is 18 amino acids long. Remarks on this clonotype: Its antigen is not known.

Whole-study results and caveats: Where some patients showed high TCRbeta diversity at day 60, it came from recipient T cells and thymic progenitors that had survived.

Unique molecular identifiers were incorporated into the prepared TCRbeta library. MiXCR, applied by TCRdb to the PCR reads, yields one record per CDR3 protein. Of roughly 45,000 distinct CDR3 sequences listed, approximately 8.7% were seen once; the top ten hold roughly 28%. This TCR derives from a male patient between 2 and 10 years old who had a stem cell transplant for chronic granulomatous disease, so the T cells may come from the graft donor. The chain couples TRBV21-1 to TRBJ2-1; the listed D gene, TRBD2, was not tested against the DNA. TRBV21-1 is recorded as a pseudogene. The material sequenced was PBMCs, mostly from graft donor cells, taken 60 days after TCRalphabeta/CD19-depleted stem cell transplant. CDR3 loop: CASSGTSGRAASYNEQFF. CDR3 in DNA: TGTGCCAGCAGCGGGACTAGCGGGAGGGCCGCCTCCTACAATGAGCAGTTCTTC.